A single sample gave rise to the 15 T cell receptor beta chains below, sequenced in a study of blood T cells in healthy people across ages. Combining a sample-barcoded 5' primer with a J-beta primer mix, a second PCR ran for about 7 to 11 cycles. TCRdb independently ran MiXCR on the 5' RACE reads; one entry per CDR3 protein. The table shows about 620,000 distinct CDR3 sequences, with approximately 52% occurring only once. The sequenced material came from blood. These receptors originate from a woman older than 75 in good health.

This clonotype appeared a few times. The V gene is TRBV3-1, the J gene TRBJ2-3; 10 bases fit TRBD2. Trimming at V came to 0 bases and at J to 2 bases, leaving 5 bases not matched to a gene. The CDR3 has 17 residues. From germline, CDR1 is LGHDT and CDR2 YNNKEL (reference sequence). Here the CDR3 reads CASSQDFTSGVTDTQYF. The DNA of the CDR3 is TGTGCCAGCAGCCAAGATTTTACTAGCGGGGTCACAGATACGCAGTATTTT.

Turning to this clonotype: A much more abundant neighbour one base away suggests this may be a read error. This CDR3 fails to terminate in the conserved phenylalanine or tryptophan, so it likely reflects a read error. This CDR3 is CASSLEGQSYEEQYL. The CDR3 DNA reads as TGCGCCAGCAGCTTGGAGGGACAGAGTTACGAGGAGCAGTACTTA. This chain links TRBV5-1 with TRBJ2-7; 7 nucleotides align to TRBD1. V gave up 0 bases and J gave up 7 bases; unmatched junction bases: 10. The germline gives CDR1 SGHRS, CDR2 YFSETQ. The CDR3 loop spans 15 amino acids.

The sample holds many counts of this clonotype. CDR3 loop: CSARYQGGVETQYF. CDR3 nucleotide sequence: TGCAGTGCCAGATATCAAGGGGGCGTAGAGACCCAGTACTTC. The V gene is TRBV20-1, the J gene TRBJ2-5, with 7 bases matching TRBD1. Unmatched junction bases numbered 11, after V lost 6 bases and J lost 4 bases. Per the germline V gene, CDR1 is DFQATT and CDR2 is SNEGSKA (reference sequence). This CDR3 contains 14 residues.

The V call is TRBV23-1, the J call TRBJ2-1; either TRBD1 or TRBD2 may supply D (5 bases each). TRBV23-1 is known as an ORF, though its function is uncertain. V was shortened by 8 bases and J by 12 bases, with 20 bases between the two germline ends. This CDR3 contains 13 residues. CDR3 residues: CASVGTTCSWQFF. DNA for the CDR3: TGCGCCAGCGTCGGGACCACGTGCAGTTGGCAGTTCTTC.

This clonotype was counted many times. The rearrangement uses TRBV12-3 or TRBV12-4 and TRBJ2-1; maybe TRBD1 (5 bases). The CDR3 length is 15 residues. Trimming stripped 6 bases from V and 4 bases from J, with 16 bases between. The CDR3: CASSLPTRGYNEQFF. The CDR3 DNA reads TGTGCCAGCAGCCTACCAACAAGGGGATACAATGAGCAGTTCTTC.

This clonotype was detected ten times or more. The chain couples TRBV5-1 to TRBJ2-7; TRBD2 might be the D (5 bases). The CDR3 is made up of 14 amino acids. Germline assignment: CDR1 SGHRS and CDR2 YFSETQ. V was pared by 2 bases and J by 4 bases, with 13 bases between. In DNA, the CDR3 is TGCGCCAGCAGCTTTTTCGGGAACAATTACGAGCAGTACTTC. Protein sequence: CASSFFGNNYEQYF.

A remark on this clonotype: Possible read error: a much larger clone is one base away. This chain connects TRBV24-1 to TRBJ2-5; D uncertain. Germline V CDR1 and CDR2: KGHDR, SFDVKD. This CDR3 contains 13 residues. Trimming left V 3 bases short and J 11 bases short, with 15 bases between. The CDR3 DNA reads as TGTGCCACCAGTGATGGTTCTTACAATGAGCAGTACTTC. It specifies CATSDGSYNEQYF.

The chain joins TRBV27 to TRBJ2-4; 9 bases align to TRBD2. The DNA end favors TRBJ2-7, so the J call may be wrong. The germline V gene encodes CDR1 MNHEY and CDR2 SMNVEV (reference sequence). The CDR3 is 17 amino acids. In nucleotides, the CDR3 is TGTGCCAGCAGTTTACCGGTAGCGGGAGAGAAGACCTACGAGCAGTACTTC. Its translation is CASSLPVAGEKTYEQYF.

The J gene is TRBJ2-2, the V gene TRBV7-8, with D hard to call. The CDR3 length is 17 residues. V lost 5 bases to trimming and J lost 0 bases, with 16 bases between them. Germline CDR1 is SGHVS and CDR2 is FQNEAQ. The CDR3 nucleotides read TGTGCCAGCAGCCATTCGACGATCGACCCGAACACCGGGGAGCTGTTTTTT. It codes for CASSHSTIDPNTGELFF.

The sample holds many counts of this clonotype. The gene calls are TRBV2 and TRBJ2-1; no clear D. The V gene lost 4 bases and the J gene lost 4 bases, with 11 bases spanning the gap. Germline CDR1 SNHLY, CDR2 FYNNEI. This CDR3 is built from 14 residues. The chain's CDR3 is CASSVDGGYNEQFF. The CDR3 nucleotides read TGTGCCAGCAGTGTGGATGGCGGATACAATGAGCAGTTCTTC.

With respect to this clonotype: With a much larger clone just one base away, this may be a read error. V gene TRBV6-2 or TRBV6-3 combines with J gene TRBJ2-5; D unresolved. The CDR3 covers 14 residues. Germline-derived CDR1 and CDR2 are MNHEY and SVGEGT. V was cut by 8 bases and J by 11 bases, with 24 bases left in between. DNA for the CDR3: TGTGCCAGCTCTTCGGCCACTCCCCCCTACAAGCAGTACTTC. This sequence encodes CASSSATPPYKQYF.

The sample holds a few counts of this clonotype. The V and J genes are TRBV19 and TRBJ1-5; D unclear. The CDR3 contains 15 residues. Trimming cost V 3 bases and J 4 bases, with 13 bases left between them. The germline gives CDR1 LNHDA, CDR2 SQIVND (reference sequence). CDR3 DNA: TGTGCCAGTAGTATTTTGGGAATCGGTAATCAGCCCCAGCATTTT. This sequence encodes CASSILGIGNQPQHF.

Comment on this clonotype: One end of the junction varies from germline; a read error may be responsible. The gene calls are TRBV5-1 and TRBJ1-5; unclear D gene. Per germline, CDR1 SGHRS and CDR2 YFSETQ. There are 14 residues in the CDR3. The CDR3, as DNA: TGCGTCAGCAAAACGGAAGAGAGCAATCAGCCCCAGCATTTT. Translated, it gives CVSKTEESNQPQHF.

Written as DNA, the CDR3 is TGTGCCAGCAGCACGGGACTAGCGGGAGGGGACTACGAGCAGTACTTC. Its protein is CASSTGLAGGDYEQYF. The chain couples TRBV21-1 to TRBJ2-7; the table's TRBD2 call for D was not verified on the DNA. TRBV21-1 is a pseudogene segment. The CDR3 is 16 amino acids.

This CDR3 reads CSARDSFLSPLHF. The CDR3 coding sequence is TGCAGTGCTAGAGATTCATTCCTTTCACCCCTCCACTTT. The chain couples TRBV20-1 to TRBJ1-6; D gene uncertain. The CDR3 covers 13 residues. Trimming removed 0 bases at V and 9 bases at J, with 9 bases between. CDR1 is DFQATT and CDR2 is SNEGSKA in the germline V gene (reference sequence).